A selection of T cell receptor beta chains follows, all from one sample in a study of technical replicates of blood from several donors. Using immunoSEQ multiplex PCR, the repertoire was profiled, and TCRdb retains in-frame clones only, with some absent. Altogether approximately 75,000 clones are present, 95% to 97% being singletons, with the ten largest covering about 0.17%. The sequencing input was T cells isolated from PBMCs. These receptors all stem from a human donor in good health. The CDR3 runs from the conserved cysteine through the conserved F or W. The D gene is left open where the match is weak. Clone size, where shown, is once, few, many, or a class for clones that have expanded.

d_gene: .; abundance: .; j_gene: TRBJ1-4; v_gene: TRBV4-1; CDR3nt: TGCGCCAGCAGCCAAGTCCAGGGTTGGGGTGAAAAACTGTTTTTT; CDR3aa: CASSQVQGWGEKLFF
d_gene: .; abundance: .; j_gene: TRBJ1-1; v_gene: TRBV30; CDR3nt: TGTGCCTGGAGTGTACGGGCAGGGGTGGGGGTGAACACTGAAGCTTTCTTT; CDR3aa: CAWSVRAGVGVNTEAFF
d_gene: .; abundance: .; j_gene: TRBJ1-2; v_gene: TRBV11-2; CDR3nt: TGTGCCAGCAGCTTATGGTTGCGGGGGGACGGCTACACCTTC; CDR3aa: CASSLWLRGDGYTF
d_gene: .; abundance: .; j_gene: TRBJ1-1; v_gene: TRBV9; CDR3nt: TGTGCCAGCAGCGTAGGTATGACAGGCATGAACACTGAAGCTTTCTTT; CDR3aa: CASSVGMTGMNTEAFF
d_gene: .; abundance: .; j_gene: TRBJ2-7; v_gene: TRBV18; CDR3nt: TGTGCCAGCTCACCCACCCCGGTTCTCTCCTACGAGCAGTACTTC; CDR3aa: CASSPTPVLSYEQYF
d_gene: .; abundance: once; j_gene: TRBJ1-2; v_gene: TRBV7-9; CDR3nt: TGTGCCAGCACAGGGTCTAACTATGGCTACACCTTC; CDR3aa: CASTGSNYGYTF
d_gene: .; abundance: .; j_gene: TRBJ1-2; v_gene: TRBV28; CDR3nt: TGTGCCAGCAGTCCCGCAGGGATGTCGGTCTATGGCTACACCTTC; CDR3aa: CASSPAGMSVYGYTF
d_gene: .; abundance: .; j_gene: TRBJ1-5; v_gene: TRBV4-1; CDR3nt: TGCGCCAGCAGCCAAGGACAGGTGGATCAGCCCCAGCATTTT; CDR3aa: CASSQGQVDQPQHF
d_gene: .; abundance: .; j_gene: TRBJ2-5; v_gene: TRBV6-5; CDR3nt: TGTGCCAGCAGTTTTCGTGGGCCGCAAGAGACCCAGTACTTC; CDR3aa: CASSFRGPQETQYF
d_gene: .; abundance: .; j_gene: TRBJ2-1; v_gene: TRBV4-1; CDR3nt: TGCGCCAGCAGACCACAGGGAACCAGCTCCTACAATGAGCAGTTCTTC; CDR3aa: CASRPQGTSSYNEQFF
d_gene: .; abundance: .; j_gene: TRBJ1-2; v_gene: TRBV5-1; CDR3nt: TGCGCCAGCAGCTTGGTTCCGCAGGGGTCGAACTATGGCTACACCTTC; CDR3aa: CASSLVPQGSNYGYTF
d_gene: .; abundance: .; j_gene: TRBJ2-5; v_gene: TRBV7-6; CDR3nt: TGTGCCAGCAGCTTAGGGTCGGTCGAAGAGACCCAGTACTTC; CDR3aa: CASSLGSVEETQYF
d_gene: TRBD1; abundance: .; j_gene: TRBJ2-1; v_gene: TRBV7-6; CDR3nt: TGTGCCAGCAGCTTCGAGACAGGGTTTTACAATGAGCAGTTCTTC; CDR3aa: CASSFETGFYNEQFF
d_gene: .; abundance: .; j_gene: TRBJ2-7; v_gene: TRBV5-8; CDR3nt: TGTGCCAGCAGCTTGGTATGGGGGGAAGGAAACTACGAGCAGTACTTC; CDR3aa: CASSLVWGEGNYEQYF
d_gene: .; abundance: once; j_gene: TRBJ2-7; v_gene: TRBV7-9; CDR3nt: TGTGCCAGCAGCTTAATCGTCTACGAGCAGTACTTC; CDR3aa: CASSLIVYEQYF
d_gene: .; abundance: .; j_gene: TRBJ1-1; v_gene: TRBV7-9; CDR3nt: TGTGCCAGCAGGAAGGACGGGGAGAACACTGAAGCTTTCTTT; CDR3aa: CASRKDGENTEAFF
d_gene: .; abundance: .; j_gene: TRBJ1-5; v_gene: TRBV6-1; CDR3nt: TGTGCCAGCAGTGAAAGCTTAGTCAATCAGCCCCAGCATTTT; CDR3aa: CASSESLVNQPQHF
d_gene: .; abundance: .; j_gene: TRBJ1-2; v_gene: TRBV6-1; CDR3nt: TGTGCCAGCAGAGAGACGCTAGGCGCTAACTATGGCTACACCTTC; CDR3aa: CASRETLGANYGYTF
d_gene: TRBD2; abundance: .; j_gene: TRBJ2-3; v_gene: TRBV6-5; CDR3nt: TGTGCCAGCAGTTACACAGCGGGAACTATCACAGATACGCAGTATTTT; CDR3aa: CASSYTAGTITDTQYF
d_gene: .; abundance: .; j_gene: TRBJ1-4; v_gene: TRBV7-9; CDR3nt: TGTGCCAGCAGCTTAGGGGGGCAAACTAATGAAAAACTGTTTTTT; CDR3aa: CASSLGGQTNEKLFF
d_gene: .; abundance: .; j_gene: TRBJ1-2; v_gene: TRBV28; CDR3nt: TGTGCCAGCAGGTCCAAACAGGGAACTAACTATGGCTACACCTTC; CDR3aa: CASRSKQGTNYGYTF
d_gene: TRBD1; abundance: .; j_gene: TRBJ2-7; v_gene: TRBV10-1; CDR3nt: TGCGCCAGCAGTGAGTCGACGACAGGGAGCTACGAGCAGTACTTC; CDR3aa: CASSESTTGSYEQYF
d_gene: .; abundance: .; j_gene: TRBJ2-3; v_gene: TRBV9; CDR3nt: TGTGCCAGCAGGCAGGCATCTAGCACAGATACGCAGTATTTT; CDR3aa: CASRQASSTDTQYF
d_gene: TRBD2; abundance: .; j_gene: TRBJ2-1; v_gene: TRBV7-3; CDR3nt: TGTGCCAGCAGCTCGCTAGCGGGGGGGGCCTACAATGAGCAGTTCTTC; CDR3aa: CASSSLAGGAYNEQFF
d_gene: .; abundance: .; j_gene: TRBJ2-7; v_gene: TRBV5-4; CDR3nt: TGTGCCAGCAGCGCCGGCTACGAGCAGTACTTC; CDR3aa: CASSAGYEQYF
d_gene: TRBD1; abundance: .; j_gene: TRBJ1-2; v_gene: TRBV19; CDR3nt: TGTGCCAGTAGTATCCGAACCGGACAGGGGGGAAACTATGGCTACACCTTC; CDR3aa: CASSIRTGQGGNYGYTF